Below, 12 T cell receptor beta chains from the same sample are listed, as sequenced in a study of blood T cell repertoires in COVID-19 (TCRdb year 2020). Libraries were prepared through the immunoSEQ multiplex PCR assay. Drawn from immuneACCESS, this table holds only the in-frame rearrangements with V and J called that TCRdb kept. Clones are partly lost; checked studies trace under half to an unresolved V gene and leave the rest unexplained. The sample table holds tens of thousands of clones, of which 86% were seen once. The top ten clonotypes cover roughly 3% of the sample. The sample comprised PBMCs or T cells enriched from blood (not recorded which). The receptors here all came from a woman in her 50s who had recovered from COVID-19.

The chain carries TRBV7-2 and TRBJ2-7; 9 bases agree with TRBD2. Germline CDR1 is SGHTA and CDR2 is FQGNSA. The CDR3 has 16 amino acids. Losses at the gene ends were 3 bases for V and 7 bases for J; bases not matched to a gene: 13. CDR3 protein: CASSFASGTSKGEQYF. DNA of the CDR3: TGTGCCAGCAGCTTCGCTAGCGGGACCTCCAAGGGGGAGCAGTACTTC.

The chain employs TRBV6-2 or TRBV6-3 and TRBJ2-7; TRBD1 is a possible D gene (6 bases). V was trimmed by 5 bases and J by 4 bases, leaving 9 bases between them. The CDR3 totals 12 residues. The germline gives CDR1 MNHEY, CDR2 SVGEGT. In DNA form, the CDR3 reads TGTGCCAGCAGTCTACAGGGTTACGAGCAGTACTTC. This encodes CASSLQGYEQYF.

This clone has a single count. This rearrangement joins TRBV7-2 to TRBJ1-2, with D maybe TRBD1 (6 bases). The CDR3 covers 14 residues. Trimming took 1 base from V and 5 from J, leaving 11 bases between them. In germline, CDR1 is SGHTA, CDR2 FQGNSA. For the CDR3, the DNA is TGTGCCAGCAGCTTAGACAGGGAATTATATGGCTACACCTTC. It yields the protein CASSLDRELYGYTF.

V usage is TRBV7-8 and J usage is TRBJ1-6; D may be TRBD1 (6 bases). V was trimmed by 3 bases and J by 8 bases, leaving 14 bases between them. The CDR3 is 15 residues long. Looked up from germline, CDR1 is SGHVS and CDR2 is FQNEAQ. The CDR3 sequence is CASSFGGAQDSPLHF. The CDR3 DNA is TGTGCCAGCAGCTTTGGGGGGGCTCAGGATTCACCCCTCCACTTT.

The CDR3 here is CASSTGLAGESYNEQFF. CDR3 nucleotide sequence: TGTGCCAGTAGTACGGGACTAGCGGGGGAGTCCTACAATGAGCAGTTCTTC. The chain is built from TRBV19 and TRBJ2-1, with 14 positions matching TRBD2. Germline lookup yields CDR1 LNHDA and CDR2 SQIVND (reference sequence). This CDR3 is 17 amino acids long. The junction had 3 bases not matched to a gene; V was cut back by 4 bases and J by 1 base.

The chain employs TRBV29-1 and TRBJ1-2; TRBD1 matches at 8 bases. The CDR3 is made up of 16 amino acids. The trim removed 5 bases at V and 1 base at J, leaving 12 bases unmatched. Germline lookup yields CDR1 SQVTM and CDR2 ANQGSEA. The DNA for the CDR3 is TGCAGCGTTAACTCCCCCGGACAGGGTAATAACTATGGCTACACCTTC. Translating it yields CSVNSPGQGNNYGYTF.

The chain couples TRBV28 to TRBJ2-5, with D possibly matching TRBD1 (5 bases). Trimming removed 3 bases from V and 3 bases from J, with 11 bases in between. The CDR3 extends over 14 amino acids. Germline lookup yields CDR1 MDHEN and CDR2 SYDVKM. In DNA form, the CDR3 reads TGTGCCAGCAGTTTTCAGGGCCCTAAAGAGACCCAGTACTTC. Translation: CASSFQGPKETQYF.

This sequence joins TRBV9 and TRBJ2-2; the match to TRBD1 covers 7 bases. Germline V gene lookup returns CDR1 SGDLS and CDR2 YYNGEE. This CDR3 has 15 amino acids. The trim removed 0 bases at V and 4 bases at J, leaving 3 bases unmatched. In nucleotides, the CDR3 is TGTGCCAGCAGCGTAGGGGACAGTTTCACCGGGGAGCTGTTTTTT. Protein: CASSVGDSFTGELFF.

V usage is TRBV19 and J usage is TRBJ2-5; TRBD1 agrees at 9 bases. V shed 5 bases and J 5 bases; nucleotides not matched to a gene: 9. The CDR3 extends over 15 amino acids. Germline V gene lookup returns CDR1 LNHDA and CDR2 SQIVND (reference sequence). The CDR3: CASSPRTGVRETQYF. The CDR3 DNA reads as TGTGCCAGTAGTCCCCGGACAGGGGTGAGGGAGACCCAGTACTTC.

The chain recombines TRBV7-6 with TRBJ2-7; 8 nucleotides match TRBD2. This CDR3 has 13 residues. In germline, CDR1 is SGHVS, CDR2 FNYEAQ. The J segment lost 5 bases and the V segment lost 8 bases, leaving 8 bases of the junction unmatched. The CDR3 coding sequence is TGTGCCAGCGGGGGACTAGGCTTCAACGAGCAGTACTTC. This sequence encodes CASGGLGFNEQYF. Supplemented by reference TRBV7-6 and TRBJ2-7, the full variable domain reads GAGVSQSPRYKVTKRGQDVALRCDPISGHVSLYWYRQALGQGPEFLTYFNYEAQQDKSGLPNDRFSAERPEGSISTLTIQRTEQRDSAMYRCASGGLGFNEQYFGPGTRLTVT.

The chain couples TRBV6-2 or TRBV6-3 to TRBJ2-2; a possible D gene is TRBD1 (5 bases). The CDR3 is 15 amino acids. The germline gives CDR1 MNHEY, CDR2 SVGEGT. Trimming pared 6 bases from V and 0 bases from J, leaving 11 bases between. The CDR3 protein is CASSPTTANTGELFF. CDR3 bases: TGTGCCAGCAGCCCCACGACAGCGAACACCGGGGAGCTGTTTTTT.

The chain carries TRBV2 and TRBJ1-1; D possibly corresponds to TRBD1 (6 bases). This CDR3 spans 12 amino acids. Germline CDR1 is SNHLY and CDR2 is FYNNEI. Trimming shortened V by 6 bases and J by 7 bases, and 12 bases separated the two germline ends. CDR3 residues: CASSVRGDEAFF. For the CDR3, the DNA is TGTGCCAGCAGCGTCAGGGGCGATGAAGCTTTCTTT.